This paragraph reports one T cell receptor (beta chain). Its antigen remains unidentified. The protocol was immunoSEQ multiplex PCR, while the TCRdb copy is restricted to in-frame clones and leaves out a portion. The sample carries approximately 46,000 clones, around 70% recorded once. CDR1 and CDR2 from the germline V gene are WSHSY and SAAADI. CDR3 length: 13 residues. The V and J ends lost 3 bases and 3 bases, in that order; junction bases with no gene match: 2. The data derive from a study of PD-1 blockade in classical Hodgkin lymphoma. Study observations and caveats: Some patients began nivolumab under 1 year after ASCT. These patients were excluded from later analyses. Baseline diversity resembling that of newly diagnosed patients was seen in complete responders.

Every single patient, without exception, relapsed after autologous stem cell transplantation, and brentuximab vedotin exposure varied. The TCR comes from a human donor with classical Hodgkin lymphoma. Sequencing was performed on peripheral blood mononuclear cells (PBMCs), taken at baseline. V gene TRBV10-2 combines with J gene TRBJ2-7; 7 bases are shared with TRBD1. The CDR3 loop reads CASSEDRVYEQYF. CDR3 bases: TGCGCCAGCAGTGAAGACAGGGTCTACGAGCAGTACTTC.